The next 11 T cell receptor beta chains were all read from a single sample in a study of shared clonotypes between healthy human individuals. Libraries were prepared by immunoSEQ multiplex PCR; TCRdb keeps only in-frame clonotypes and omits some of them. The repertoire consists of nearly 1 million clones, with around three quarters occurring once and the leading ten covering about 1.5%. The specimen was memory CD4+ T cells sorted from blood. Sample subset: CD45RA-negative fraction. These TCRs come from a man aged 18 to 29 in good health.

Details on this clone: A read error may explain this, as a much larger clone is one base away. The CDR3 is CSAYRGTEAFF. The CDR3 DNA follows: TGCAGTGCGTACAGGGGGACTGAAGCTTTCTTT. The chain uses TRBV20-1 and TRBJ1-1, with 8 bases fitting TRBD1. With 6 bases clipped from V and 5 bases from J, the junction kept 2 bases outside the gene matches. The CDR3 extends over 11 amino acids. Germline CDR1 and CDR2: DFQATT and SNEGSKA (reference sequence).

Written as DNA, the CDR3 is TGTGCCAGCAGTTACGGCGGGGGGCTAGCAGAGACCCAGTACTTC. Translated: CASSYGGGLAETQYF. The chain recombines TRBV6-5 with TRBJ2-5; 8 nucleotides line up with TRBD2. The junction had 6 bases not matched to a gene; V was cut back by 2 bases and J by 4 bases. The germline V gene has CDR1 MNHEY and CDR2 SVGAGI. The CDR3 contains 15 residues.

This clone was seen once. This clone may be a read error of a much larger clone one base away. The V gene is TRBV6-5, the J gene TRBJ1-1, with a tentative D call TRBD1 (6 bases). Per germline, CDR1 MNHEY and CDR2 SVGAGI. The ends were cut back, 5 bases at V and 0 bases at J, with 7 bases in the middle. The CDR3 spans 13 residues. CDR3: CASSGQLNTEAFF. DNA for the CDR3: TGTGCCAGCAGTGGACAGTTGAACACTGAAGCTTTCTTT.

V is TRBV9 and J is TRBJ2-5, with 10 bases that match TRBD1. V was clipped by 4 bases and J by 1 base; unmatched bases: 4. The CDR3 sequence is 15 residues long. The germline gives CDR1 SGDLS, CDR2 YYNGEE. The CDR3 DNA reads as TGTGCCAGCAGCAAATGGACAGGGGGCCAAGAGACCCAGTACTTC. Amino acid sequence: CASSKWTGGQETQYF. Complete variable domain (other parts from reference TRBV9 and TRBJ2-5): DSGVTQTPKHLITATGQRVTLRCSPRSGDLSVYWYQQSLDQGLQFLIQYYNGEERAKGNILERFSAQQFPDLHSELNLSSLELGDSALYFCASSKWTGGQETQYFGPGTRLLVL.

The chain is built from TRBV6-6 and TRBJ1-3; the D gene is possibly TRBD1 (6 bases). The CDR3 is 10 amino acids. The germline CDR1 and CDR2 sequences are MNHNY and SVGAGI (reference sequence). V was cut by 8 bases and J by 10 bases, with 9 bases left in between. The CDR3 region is CASSQGTIYF. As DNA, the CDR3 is TGTGCCAGCTCTCAGGGGACCATATATTTT.

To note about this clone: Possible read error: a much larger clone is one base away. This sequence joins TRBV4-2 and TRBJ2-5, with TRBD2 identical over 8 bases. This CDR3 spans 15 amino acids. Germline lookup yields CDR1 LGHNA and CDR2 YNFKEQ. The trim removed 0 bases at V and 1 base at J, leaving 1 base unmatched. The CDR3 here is CASSQDRGGQETQYF. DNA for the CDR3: TGTGCCAGCAGCCAAGATCGGGGGGGCCAAGAGACCCAGTACTTC.

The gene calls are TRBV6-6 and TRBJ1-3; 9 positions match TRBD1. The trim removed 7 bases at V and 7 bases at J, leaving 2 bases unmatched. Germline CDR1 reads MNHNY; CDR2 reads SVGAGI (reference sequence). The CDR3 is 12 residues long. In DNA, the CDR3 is TGTGCCAGCAAGACAGGGGGGAACACCATATATTTT. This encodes CASKTGGNTIYF.

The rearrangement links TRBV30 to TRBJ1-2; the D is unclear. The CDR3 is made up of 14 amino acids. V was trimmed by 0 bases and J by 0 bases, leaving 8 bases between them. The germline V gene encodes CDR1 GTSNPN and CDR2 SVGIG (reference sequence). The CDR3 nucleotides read TGTGCCTGGAGTGTAGTCTCCGCTAACTATGGCTACACCTTC. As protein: CAWSVVSANYGYTF.

The CDR3 protein is CASSVNTGGWYNEQFF. The CDR3 DNA sequence: TGTGCCAGCAGCGTTAATACAGGGGGTTGGTACAATGAGCAGTTCTTC. This rearrangement joins TRBV9 to TRBJ2-1, with 8 bases identical to TRBD1. The ends lost 2 bases at V and 4 bases at J; junction bases unmatched: 8. Germline lookup yields CDR1 SGDLS and CDR2 YYNGEE. The CDR3 is 16 amino acids.

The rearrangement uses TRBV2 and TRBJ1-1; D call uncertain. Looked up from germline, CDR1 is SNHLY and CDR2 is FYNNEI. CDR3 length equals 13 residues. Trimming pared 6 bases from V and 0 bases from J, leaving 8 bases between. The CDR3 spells CASRTNMNTEAFF. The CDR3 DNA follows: TGTGCCAGCAGGACTAATATGAACACTGAAGCTTTCTTT.

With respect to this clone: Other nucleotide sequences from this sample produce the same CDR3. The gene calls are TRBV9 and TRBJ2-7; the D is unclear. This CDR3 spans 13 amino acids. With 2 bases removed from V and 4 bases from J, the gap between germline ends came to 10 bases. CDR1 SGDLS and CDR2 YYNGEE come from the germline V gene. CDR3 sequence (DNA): TGTGCCAGCAGCGTTGCGCCGTCTTACGAGCAGTACTTC. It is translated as CASSVAPSYEQYF.